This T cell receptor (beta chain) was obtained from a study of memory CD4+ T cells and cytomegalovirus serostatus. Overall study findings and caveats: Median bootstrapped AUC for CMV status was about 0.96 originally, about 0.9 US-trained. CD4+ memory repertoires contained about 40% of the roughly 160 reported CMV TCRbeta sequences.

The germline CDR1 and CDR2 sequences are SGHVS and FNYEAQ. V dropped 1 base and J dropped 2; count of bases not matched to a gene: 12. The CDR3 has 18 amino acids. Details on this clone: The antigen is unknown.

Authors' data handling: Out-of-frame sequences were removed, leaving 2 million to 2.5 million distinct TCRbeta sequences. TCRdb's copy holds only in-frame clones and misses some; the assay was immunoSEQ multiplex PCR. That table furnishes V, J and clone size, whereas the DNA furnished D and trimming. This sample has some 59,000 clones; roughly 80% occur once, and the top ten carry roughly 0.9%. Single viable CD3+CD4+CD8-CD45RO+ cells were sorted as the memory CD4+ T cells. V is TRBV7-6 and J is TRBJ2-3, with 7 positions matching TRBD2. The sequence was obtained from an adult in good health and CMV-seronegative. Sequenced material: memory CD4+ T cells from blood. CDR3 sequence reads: CASSLGRASGSFTDTQYF. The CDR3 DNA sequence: TGTGCCAGCAGCTTAGGTCGGGCTAGCGGTTCTTTCACAGATACGCAGTATTTT.